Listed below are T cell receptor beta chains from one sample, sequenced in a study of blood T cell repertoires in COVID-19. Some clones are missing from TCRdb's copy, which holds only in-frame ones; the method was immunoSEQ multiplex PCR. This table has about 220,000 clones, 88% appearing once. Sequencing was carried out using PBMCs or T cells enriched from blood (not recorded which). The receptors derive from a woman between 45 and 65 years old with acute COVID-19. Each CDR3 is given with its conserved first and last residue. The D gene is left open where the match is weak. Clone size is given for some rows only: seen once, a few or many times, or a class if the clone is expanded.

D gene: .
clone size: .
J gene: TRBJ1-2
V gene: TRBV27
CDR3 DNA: TGTGCCAGCAGTTTGGGCCAGCCTAACTATGGCTACACCTTC
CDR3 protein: CASSLGQPNYGYTF

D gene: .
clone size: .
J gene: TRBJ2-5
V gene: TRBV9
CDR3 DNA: TGTGCCAGCAGCGCCTCCGGGACTCAGGGGACCCAGTACTTC
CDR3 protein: CASSASGTQGTQYF

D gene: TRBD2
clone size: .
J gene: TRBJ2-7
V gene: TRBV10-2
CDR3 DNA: TGCGCCAGCAGTGAACGGGGGGGGATCTTCTACGAGCAGTACTTC
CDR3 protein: CASSERGGIFYEQYF

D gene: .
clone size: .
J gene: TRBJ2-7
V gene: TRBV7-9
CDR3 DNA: TGTGCCAGCAGCTTAGCGCAAGGACAGTCCTACGAGCAGTACTTC
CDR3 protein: CASSLAQGQSYEQYF

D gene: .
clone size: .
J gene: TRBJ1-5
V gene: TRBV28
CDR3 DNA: TGTGCCAGCAGTTTTTTTTCGGGGGGAGGGCAGCCCCAGCATTTT
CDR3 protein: CASSFFSGGGQPQHF

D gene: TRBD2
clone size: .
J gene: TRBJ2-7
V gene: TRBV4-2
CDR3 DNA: TGTGCCAGCAGCCAGATAGATAGCGGGAACGGATACGAGCAGTACTTC
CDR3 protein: CASSQIDSGNGYEQYF

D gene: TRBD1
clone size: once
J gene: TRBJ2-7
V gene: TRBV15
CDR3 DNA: TGTGCCACCAGCAGCTTCAGGGGGATGTCCTCCGAGCAGTACTTC
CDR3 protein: CATSSFRGMSSEQYF

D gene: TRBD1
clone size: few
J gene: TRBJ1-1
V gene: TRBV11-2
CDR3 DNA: TGTGCCAGCAGCCCTCGGACAGGAGGAAACACTGAAGCTTTCTTT
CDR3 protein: CASSPRTGGNTEAFF

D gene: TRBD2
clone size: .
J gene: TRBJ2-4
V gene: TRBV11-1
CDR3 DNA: TGTGCCAGCAGCCCTAGCGGGAGCCCAGCCAAAAACATTCAGTACTTC
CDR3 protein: CASSPSGSPAKNIQYF

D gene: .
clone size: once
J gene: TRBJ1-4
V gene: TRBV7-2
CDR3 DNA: TGTGCCAGCAGCAGACAGGCGCGCGAAAAACTGTTTTTT
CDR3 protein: CASSRQAREKLFF

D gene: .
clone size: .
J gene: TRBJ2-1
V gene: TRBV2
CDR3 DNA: TGTGCCAGCAGTCCCCGAGAGAGGGCTAGCAGCTATGAGCAGTTCTTC
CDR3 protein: CASSPRERASSYEQFF

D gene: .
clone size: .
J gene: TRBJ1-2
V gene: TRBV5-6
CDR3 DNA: TGTGCCAGCAGCTGGACAGCCTATGGCTACACCTTC
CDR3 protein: CASSWTAYGYTF

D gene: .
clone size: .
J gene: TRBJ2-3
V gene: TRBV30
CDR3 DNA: TGTGCCTGGACCAGATTCAGGGATCAACTCACAGATACGCAGTATTTT
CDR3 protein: CAWTRFRDQLTDTQYF

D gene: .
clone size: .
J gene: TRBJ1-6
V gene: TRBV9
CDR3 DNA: TGTGCCAGCAGTTTATTAGGGGATAAGGACTCACCCCTCCACTTT
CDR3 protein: CASSLLGDKDSPLHF

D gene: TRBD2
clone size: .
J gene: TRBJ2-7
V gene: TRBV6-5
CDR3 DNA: TGTGCCAGCAGTTACCGGGGACTAGCCGCCCACGAGCAGTACTTC
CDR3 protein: CASSYRGLAAHEQYF

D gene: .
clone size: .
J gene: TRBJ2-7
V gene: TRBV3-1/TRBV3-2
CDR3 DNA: TGTGCCAGCAGCCAAGTAGTCGCCGGGGACGAGCAGTACTTC
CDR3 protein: CASSQVVAGDEQYF

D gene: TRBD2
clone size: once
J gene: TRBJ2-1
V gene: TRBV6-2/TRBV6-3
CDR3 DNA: TGTGCCAGCAGTTACCCGGGACTAGCGGGATACAATGAGCAGTTCTTC
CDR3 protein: CASSYPGLAGYNEQFF

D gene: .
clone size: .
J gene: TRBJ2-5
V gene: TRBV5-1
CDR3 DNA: TGCGCCAGCAGGGCGGTCCCTCAAGAGACCCAGTACTTC
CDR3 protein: CASRAVPQETQYF

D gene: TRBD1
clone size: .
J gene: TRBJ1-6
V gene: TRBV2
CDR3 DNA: TGTGCCAGCAGTGCCCAGACAGGGAACCCCGGCTCACCCCTCCACTTT
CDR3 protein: CASSAQTGNPGSPLHF

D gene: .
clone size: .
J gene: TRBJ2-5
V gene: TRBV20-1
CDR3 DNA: TGCAGTGTTTCGCTCCTCGGGACCCAGTACTTC
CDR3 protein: CSVSLLGTQYF